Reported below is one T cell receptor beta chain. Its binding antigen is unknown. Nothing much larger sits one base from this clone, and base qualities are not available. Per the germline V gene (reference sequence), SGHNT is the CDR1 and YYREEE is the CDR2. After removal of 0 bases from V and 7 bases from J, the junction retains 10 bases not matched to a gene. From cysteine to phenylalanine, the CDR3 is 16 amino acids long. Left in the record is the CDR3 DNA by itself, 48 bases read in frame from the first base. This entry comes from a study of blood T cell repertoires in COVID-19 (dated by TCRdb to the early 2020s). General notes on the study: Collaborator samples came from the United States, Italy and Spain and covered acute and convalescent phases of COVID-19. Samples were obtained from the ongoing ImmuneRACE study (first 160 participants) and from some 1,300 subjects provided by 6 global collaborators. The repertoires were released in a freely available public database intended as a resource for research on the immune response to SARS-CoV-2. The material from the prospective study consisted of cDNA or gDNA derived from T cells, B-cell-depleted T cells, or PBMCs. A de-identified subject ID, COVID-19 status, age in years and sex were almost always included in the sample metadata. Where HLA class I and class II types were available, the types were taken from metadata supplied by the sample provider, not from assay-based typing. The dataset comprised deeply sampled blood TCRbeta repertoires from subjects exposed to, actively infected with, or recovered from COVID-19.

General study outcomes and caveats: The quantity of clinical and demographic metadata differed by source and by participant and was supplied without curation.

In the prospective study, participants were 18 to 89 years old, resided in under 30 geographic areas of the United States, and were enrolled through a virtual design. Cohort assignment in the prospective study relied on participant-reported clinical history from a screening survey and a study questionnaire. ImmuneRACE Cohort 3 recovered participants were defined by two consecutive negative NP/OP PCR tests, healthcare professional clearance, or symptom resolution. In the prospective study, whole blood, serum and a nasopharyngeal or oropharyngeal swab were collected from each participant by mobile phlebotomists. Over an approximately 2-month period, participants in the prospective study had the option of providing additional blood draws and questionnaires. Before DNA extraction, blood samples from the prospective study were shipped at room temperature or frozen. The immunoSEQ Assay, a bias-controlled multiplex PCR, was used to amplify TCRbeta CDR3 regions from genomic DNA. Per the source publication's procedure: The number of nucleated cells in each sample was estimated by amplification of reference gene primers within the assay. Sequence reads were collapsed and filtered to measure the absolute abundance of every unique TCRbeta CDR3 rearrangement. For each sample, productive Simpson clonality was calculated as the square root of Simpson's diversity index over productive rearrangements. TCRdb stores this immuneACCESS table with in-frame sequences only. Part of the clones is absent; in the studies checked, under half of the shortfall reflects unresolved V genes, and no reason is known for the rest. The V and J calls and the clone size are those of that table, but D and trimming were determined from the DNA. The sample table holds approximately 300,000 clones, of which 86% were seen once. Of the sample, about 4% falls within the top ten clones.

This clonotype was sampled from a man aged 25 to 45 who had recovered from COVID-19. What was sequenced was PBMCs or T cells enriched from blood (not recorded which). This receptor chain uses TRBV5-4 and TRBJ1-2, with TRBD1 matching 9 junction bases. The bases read TGTGCCAGCAGCTTGGCCGTTAGGACAGGGGACAGTGGCTACACCTTC. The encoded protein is CASSLAVRTGDSGYTF.